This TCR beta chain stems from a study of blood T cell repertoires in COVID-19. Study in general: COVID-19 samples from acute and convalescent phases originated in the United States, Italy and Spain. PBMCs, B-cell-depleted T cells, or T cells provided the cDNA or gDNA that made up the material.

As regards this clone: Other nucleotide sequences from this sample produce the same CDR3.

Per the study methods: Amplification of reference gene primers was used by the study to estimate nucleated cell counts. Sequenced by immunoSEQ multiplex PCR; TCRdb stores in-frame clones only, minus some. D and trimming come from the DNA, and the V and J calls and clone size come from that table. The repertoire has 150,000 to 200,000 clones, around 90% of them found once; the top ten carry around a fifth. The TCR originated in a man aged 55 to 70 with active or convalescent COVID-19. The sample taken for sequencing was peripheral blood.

CDR3 protein: CASSQGDYGYTF. As DNA, the CDR3 is TGCGCCAGCAGTCAGGGGGACTATGGCTACACCTTC. The V and J genes are TRBV5-1 and TRBJ1-2; 7 bases map to TRBD1. The CDR3 is 12 amino acids. The junction had 1 base not matched to a gene; V was cut back by 5 bases and J by 3 bases. Germline V lookup: CDR1 SGHRS, CDR2 YFSETQ. Supplemented by reference TRBV5-1 and TRBJ1-2, the full variable domain reads KAGVTQTPRYLIKTRGQQVTLSCSPISGHRSVSWYQQTPGQGLQFLFEYFSETQRNKGNFPGRFSGRQFSNSRSEMNVSTLELGDSALYLCASSQGDYGYTFGSGTRLTVV.